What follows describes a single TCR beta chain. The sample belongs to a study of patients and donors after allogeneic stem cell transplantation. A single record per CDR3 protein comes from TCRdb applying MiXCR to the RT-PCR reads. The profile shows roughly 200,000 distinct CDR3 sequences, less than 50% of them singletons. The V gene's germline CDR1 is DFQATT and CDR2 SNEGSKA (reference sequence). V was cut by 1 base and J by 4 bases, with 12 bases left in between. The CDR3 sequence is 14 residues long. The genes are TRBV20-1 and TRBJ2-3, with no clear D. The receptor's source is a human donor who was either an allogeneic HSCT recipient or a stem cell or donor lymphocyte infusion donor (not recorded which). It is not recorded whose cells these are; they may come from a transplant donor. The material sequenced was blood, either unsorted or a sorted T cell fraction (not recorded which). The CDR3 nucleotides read TGCAGTGCTAGAGTTCCTGGGATCCCAGATACGCAGTATTTT. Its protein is CSARVPGIPDTQYF.